This T cell receptor beta chain originates from a study of T cell changes during pregnancy in multiple sclerosis. TCRdb's table, derived via immunoSEQ multiplex PCR, lists solely in-frame clones and lacks some. The sample shows 20,000 to 25,000 clones, approximately 95% of them seen only once. Unmatched junction bases numbered 12, after V lost 7 bases and J lost 6 bases. This CDR3 region has 14 residues. Germline CDR1 and CDR2: SQVTM and ANQGSEA. This TCR derives from a female donor with multiple sclerosis, enrolled in a pregnancy study. The chain carries TRBV29-1 and TRBJ1-2; 9 positions agree with TRBD1. Here the sequenced sample was CD8+ T cells from peripheral blood mononuclear cells, taken in the third trimester of pregnancy. DNA of the CDR3: TGCAGCGCTGGAAGGGACAGGGTAAAAGATGGCTACACCTTC. Amino acids: CSAGRDRVKDGYTF. The full variable domain, with the rest looked up from reference TRBV29-1 and TRBJ1-2, is SAVISQKPSRDICQRGTSLTIQCQVDSQVTMMFWYRQQPGQSLTLIATANQGSEATYESGFVIDKFPISRPNLTFSTLTVSNMSPEDSSIYLCSAGRDRVKDGYTFGSGTRLTVV.